This TCR beta chain was sequenced for a study of regulatory T cells in long-lasting Graves disease. Libraries of TCR beta came from iRepertoire HTBI primers plus Arm-PCR of CDR3 regions. A single record per CDR3 protein comes from TCRdb applying MiXCR to the multiplex PCR reads. The data contain 370,000 or so distinct CDR3 sequences, 15% to 20% of them singletons. After removal of 2 bases from V and 1 base from J, the junction contained 3 bases not matched to a gene. Germline V gene data show CDR1 as LNHDA and CDR2 as SQIVND (reference sequence). The CDR3 consists of 16 residues. Sample time point: newly diagnosed GD, antithyroid drugs for less than 3 months. PBMC RNA served as the TCR library source. These data were also filed under a second study, of T cells in Graves' hyperthyroidism and ophthalmopathy.

This TCR came from a woman between 18 and 29 years old with Graves disease. Source: peripheral blood mononuclear cells (PBMCs), taken at new diagnosis, from a patient treated with antithyroid drugs. The rearrangement joins TRBV19 to TRBJ2-2, with 8 bases identical to TRBD2. CDR3 residues: CASSILSGRNTGELFF. The CDR3 DNA follows: TGTGCCAGTAGTATATTAAGCGGGAGGAACACCGGGGAGCTGTTTTTT.